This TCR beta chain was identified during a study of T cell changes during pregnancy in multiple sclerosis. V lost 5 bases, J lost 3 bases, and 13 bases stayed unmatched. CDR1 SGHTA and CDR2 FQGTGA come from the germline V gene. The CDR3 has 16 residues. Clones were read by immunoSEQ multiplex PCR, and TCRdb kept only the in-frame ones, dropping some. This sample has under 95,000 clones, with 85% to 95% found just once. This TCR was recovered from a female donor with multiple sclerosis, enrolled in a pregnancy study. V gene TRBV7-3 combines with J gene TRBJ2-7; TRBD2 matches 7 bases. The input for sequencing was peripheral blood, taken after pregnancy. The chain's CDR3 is CASSPIGGDPFYEQYF. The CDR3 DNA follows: TGTGCCAGCAGCCCGATTGGGGGGGACCCTTTCTACGAGCAGTACTTC. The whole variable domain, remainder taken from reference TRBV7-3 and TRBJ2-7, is GAGVSQTPSNKVTEKGKYVELRCDPISGHTALYWYRQSLGQGPEFLIYFQGTGAADDSGLPNDRFFAVRPEGSVSTLKIQRTERGDSAVYLCASSPIGGDPFYEQYFGPGTRLTVT.